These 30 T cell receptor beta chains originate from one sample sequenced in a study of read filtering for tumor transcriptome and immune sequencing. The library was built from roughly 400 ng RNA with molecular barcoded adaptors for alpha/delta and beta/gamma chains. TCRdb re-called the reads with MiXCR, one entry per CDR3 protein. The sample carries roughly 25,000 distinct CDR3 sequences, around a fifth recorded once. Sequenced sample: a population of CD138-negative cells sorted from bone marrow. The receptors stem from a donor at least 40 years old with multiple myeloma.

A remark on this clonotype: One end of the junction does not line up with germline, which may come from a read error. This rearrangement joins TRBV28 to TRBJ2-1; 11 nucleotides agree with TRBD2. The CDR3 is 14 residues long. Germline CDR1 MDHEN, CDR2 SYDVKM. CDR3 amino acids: CAVMTSGKNNEQFF. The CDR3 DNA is TGCGCCGTCATGACTAGCGGGAAAAACAATGAGCAGTTCTTC.

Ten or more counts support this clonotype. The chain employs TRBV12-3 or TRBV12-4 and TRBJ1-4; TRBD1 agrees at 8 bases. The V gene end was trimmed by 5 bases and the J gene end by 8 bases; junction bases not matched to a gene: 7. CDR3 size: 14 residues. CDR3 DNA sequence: TGTGCCAGCAGTCGGGACAGGTCTAGGGAAAAACTGTTTTTT. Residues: CASSRDRSREKLFF.

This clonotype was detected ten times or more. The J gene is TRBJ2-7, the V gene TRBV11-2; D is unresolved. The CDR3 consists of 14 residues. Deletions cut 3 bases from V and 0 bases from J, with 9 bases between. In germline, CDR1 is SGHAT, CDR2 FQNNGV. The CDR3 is CASSLTRSSYEQYF. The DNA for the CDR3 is TGTGCCAGCAGCTTGACCCGGAGCTCCTACGAGCAGTACTTC.

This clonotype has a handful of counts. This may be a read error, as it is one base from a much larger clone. In DNA form, the CDR3 reads TGTGCCAGCAGTCTAGGACGGGGGGAAGAGACCCAGTACTTC. Translated: CASSLGRGEETQYF. The rearrangement uses TRBV2 and TRBJ2-5; TRBD2 matches 7 bases. The CDR3 totals 14 residues. Looked up from germline, CDR1 is SNHLY and CDR2 is FYNNEI. V lost 5 bases and J lost 3; bases outside the gene matches: 6.

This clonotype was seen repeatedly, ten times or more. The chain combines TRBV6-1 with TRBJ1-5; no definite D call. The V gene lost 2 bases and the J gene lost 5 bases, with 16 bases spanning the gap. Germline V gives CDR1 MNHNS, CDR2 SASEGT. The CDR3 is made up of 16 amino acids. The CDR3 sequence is CASSEMNSLQDQPQHF. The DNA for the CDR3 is TGTGCCAGCAGTGAAATGAACAGCCTACAAGATCAGCCCCAGCATTTT.

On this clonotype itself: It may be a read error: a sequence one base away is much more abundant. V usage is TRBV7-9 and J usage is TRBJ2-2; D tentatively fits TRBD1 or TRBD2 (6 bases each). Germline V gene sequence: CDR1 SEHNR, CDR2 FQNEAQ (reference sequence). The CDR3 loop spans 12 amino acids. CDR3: CANRRDTGEPFF. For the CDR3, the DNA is TGTGCCAACCGGCGGGACACCGGGGAGCCGTTTTTT.

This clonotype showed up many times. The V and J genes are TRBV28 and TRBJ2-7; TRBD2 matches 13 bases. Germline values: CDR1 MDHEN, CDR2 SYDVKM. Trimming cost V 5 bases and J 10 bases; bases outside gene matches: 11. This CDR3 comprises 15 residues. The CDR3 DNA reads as TGTGCCAGCAGTCCGAGACTAGCGGGAGGCCTCCATCAGTACTTC. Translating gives CASSPRLAGGLHQYF.

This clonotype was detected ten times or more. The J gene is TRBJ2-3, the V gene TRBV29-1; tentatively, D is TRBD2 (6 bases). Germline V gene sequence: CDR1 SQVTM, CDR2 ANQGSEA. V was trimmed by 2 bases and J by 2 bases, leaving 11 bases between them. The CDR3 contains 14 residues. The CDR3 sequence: CSVEKGLNTDTQYF. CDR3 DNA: TGCAGCGTTGAAAAGGGACTTAACACAGATACGCAGTATTTT.

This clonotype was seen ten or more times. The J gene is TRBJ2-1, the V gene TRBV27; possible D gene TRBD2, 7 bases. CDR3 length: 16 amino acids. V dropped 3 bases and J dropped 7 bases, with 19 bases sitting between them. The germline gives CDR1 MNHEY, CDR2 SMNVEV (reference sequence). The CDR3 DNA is TGTGCCAGCAGTTTCTTAGGGGGGGGCTTTGGGAATGAGCAGTTCTTC. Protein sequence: CASSFLGGGFGNEQFF.

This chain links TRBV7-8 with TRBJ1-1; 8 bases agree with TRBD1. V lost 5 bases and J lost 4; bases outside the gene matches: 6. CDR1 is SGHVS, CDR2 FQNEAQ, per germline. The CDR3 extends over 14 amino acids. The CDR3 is CASSPDRDGTEAFF. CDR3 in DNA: TGTGCCAGCAGCCCGGACAGGGACGGCACTGAAGCTTTCTTT.

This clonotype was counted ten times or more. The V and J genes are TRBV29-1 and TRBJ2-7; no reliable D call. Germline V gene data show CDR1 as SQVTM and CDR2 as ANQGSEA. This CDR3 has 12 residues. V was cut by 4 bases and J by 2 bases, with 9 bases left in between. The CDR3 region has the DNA TGCAGCGTTGGTGGACCGACCTACGAGCAGTACTTC. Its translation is CSVGGPTYEQYF.

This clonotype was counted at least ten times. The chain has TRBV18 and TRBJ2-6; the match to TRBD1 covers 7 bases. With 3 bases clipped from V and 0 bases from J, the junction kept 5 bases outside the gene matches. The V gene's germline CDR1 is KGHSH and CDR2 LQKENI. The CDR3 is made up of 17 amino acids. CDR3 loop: CASSPTGINSGANVLTF. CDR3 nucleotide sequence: TGTGCCAGCTCACCGACAGGGATCAACTCTGGGGCCAACGTCCTGACTTTC. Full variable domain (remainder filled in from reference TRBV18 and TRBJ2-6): NAGVMQNPRHLVRRRGQEARLRCSPMKGHSHVYWYRQLPEEGLKFMVYLQKENIIDESGMPKERFSAEFPKEGPSILRIQQVVRGDSAAYFCASSPTGINSGANVLTFGAGSRLTVL.

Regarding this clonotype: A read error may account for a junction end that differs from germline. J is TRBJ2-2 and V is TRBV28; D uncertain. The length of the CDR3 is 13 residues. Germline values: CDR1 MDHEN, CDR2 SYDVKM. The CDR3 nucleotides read TGTTCCAGCCGTCTATTAAACACCGGGGAGCTGTTTTTT. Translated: CSSRLLNTGELFF.

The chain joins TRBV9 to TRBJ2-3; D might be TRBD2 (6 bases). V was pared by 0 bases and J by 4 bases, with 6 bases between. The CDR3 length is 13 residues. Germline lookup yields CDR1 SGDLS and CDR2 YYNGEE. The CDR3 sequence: CASSVGLADTQYF. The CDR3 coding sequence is TGTGCCAGCAGCGTAGGACTAGCAGATACGCAGTATTTT.

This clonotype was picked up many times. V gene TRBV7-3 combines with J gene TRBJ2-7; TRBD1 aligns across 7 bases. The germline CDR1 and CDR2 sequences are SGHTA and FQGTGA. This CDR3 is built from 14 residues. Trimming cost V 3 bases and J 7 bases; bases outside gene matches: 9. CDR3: CASSFGGRGSEQYF. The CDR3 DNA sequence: TGTGCCAGCAGCTTTGGGGGCAGGGGGTCTGAGCAGTACTTC.

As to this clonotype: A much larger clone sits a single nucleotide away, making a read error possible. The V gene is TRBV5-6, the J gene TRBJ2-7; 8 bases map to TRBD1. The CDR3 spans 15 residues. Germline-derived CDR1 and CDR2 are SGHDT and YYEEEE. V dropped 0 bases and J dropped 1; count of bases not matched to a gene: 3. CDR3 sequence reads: CASSLDRTGSYEQYF. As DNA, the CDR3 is TGTGCCAGCAGCTTGGATCGGACAGGGTCCTACGAGCAGTACTTC.

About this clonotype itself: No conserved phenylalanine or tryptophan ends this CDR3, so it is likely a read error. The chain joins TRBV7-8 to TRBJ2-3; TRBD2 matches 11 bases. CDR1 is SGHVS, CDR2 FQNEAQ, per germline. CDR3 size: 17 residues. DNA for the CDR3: TGTGCCGGCAGCTTAGCGGCTAGACTAGCGGGATCAGATACGCAGTATTCT. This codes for CAGSLAARLAGSDTQYS.

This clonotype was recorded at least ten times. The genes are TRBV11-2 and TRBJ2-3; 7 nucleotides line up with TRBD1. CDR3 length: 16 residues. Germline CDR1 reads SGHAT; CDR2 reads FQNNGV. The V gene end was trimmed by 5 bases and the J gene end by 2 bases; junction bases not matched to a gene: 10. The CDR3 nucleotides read TGTGCCAGCAGCCTTCCCACCGGGACAGTCACAGATACGCAGTATTTT. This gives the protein CASSLPTGTVTDTQYF.

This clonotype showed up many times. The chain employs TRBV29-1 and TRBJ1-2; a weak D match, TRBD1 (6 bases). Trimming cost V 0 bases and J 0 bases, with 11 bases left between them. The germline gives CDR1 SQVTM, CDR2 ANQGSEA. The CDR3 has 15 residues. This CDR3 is CSVEDAQGANYGYTF. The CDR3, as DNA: TGCAGCGTTGAAGATGCACAGGGTGCTAACTATGGCTACACCTTC. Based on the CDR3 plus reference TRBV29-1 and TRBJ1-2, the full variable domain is SAVISQKPSRDICQRGTSLTIQCQVDSQVTMMFWYRQQPGQSLTLIATANQGSEATYESGFVIDKFPISRPNLTFSTLTVSNMSPEDSSIYLCSVEDAQGANYGYTFGSGTRLTVV.

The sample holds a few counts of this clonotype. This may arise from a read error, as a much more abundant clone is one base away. For the CDR3, the DNA is TGTGCCAGCAGCCCGCGGACTAGCGGGAGGGGAGAGACCCAGTACTTC. Encoded protein: CASSPRTSGRGETQYF. The chain combines TRBV3-1 with TRBJ2-5; the match to TRBD2 covers 15 bases. Germline-derived CDR1 and CDR2 are LGHDT and YNNKEL (reference sequence). The CDR3 extends over 16 amino acids. The V gene end was trimmed by 4 bases and the J gene end by 4 bases; junction bases not matched to a gene: 4.

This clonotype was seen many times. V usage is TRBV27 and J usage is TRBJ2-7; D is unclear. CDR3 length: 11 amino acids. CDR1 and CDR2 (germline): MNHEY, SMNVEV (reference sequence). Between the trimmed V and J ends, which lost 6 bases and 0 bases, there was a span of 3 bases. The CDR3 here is CASRNSYEQYF. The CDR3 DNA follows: TGTGCCAGCAGGAACTCCTACGAGCAGTACTTC.

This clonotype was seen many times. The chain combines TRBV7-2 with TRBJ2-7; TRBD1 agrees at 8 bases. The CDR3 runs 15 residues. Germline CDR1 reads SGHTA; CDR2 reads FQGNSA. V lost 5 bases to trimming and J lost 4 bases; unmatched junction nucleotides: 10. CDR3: CASSASRTGPYEQYF. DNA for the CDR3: TGTGCCAGCAGCGCATCCCGGACAGGGCCGTACGAGCAGTACTTC.

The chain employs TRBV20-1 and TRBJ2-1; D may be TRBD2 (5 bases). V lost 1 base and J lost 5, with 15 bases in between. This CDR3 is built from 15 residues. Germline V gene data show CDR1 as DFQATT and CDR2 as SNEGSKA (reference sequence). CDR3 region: CSARVRGAGHNEQFF. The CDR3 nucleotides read TGCAGTGCTAGAGTCCGGGGAGCAGGCCACAATGAGCAGTTCTTC.

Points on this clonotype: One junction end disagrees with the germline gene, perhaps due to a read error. CDR3 coding DNA: TGTGCCAGCTCTGGGACTTTGACAGCTACGCAGTATTTT. It translates to CASSGTLTATQYF. This chain links TRBV18 with TRBJ2-3; TRBD2 is a possible D gene (6 bases). CDR1 and CDR2 from the germline V gene are KGHSH and LQKENI. The CDR3 length is 13 residues.

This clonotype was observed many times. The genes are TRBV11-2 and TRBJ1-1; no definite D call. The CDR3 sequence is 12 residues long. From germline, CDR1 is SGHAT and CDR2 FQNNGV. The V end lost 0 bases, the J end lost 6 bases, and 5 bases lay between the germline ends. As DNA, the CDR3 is TGTGCCAGCAGCTTAGATTCTGCTGAAGCTTTCTTT. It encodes CASSLDSAEAFF.

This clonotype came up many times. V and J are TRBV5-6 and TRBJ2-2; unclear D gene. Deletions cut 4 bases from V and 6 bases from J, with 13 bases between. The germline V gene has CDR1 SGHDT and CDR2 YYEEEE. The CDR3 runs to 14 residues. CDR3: CASSPVARSGELFF. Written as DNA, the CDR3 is TGTGCCAGCAGCCCCGTTGCCCGATCCGGGGAGCTGTTTTTT.

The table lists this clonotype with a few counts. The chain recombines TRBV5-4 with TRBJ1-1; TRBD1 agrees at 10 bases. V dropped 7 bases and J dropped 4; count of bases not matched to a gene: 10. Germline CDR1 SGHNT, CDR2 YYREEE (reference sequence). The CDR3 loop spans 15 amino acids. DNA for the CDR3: TGTGCCAGCGGGGGGGACAGGGGATGGGGCACTGAAGCTTTCTTT. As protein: CASGGDRGWGTEAFF.

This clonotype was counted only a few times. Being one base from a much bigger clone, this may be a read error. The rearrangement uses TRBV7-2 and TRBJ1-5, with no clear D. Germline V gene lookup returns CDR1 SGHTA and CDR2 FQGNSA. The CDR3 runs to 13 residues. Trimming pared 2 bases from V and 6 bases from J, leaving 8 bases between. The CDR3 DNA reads TGTGCCAGCAGCTTAACTGTTCCTCAGCCCCAGCATTTT. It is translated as CASSLTVPQPQHF. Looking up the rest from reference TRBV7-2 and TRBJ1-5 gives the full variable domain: GAGVSQSPSNKVTEKGKDVELRCDPISGHTALYWYRQSLGQGLEFLIYFQGNSAPDKSGLPSDRFSAERTGGSVSTLTIQRTQQEDSAVYLCASSLTVPQPQHFGDGTRLSIL.

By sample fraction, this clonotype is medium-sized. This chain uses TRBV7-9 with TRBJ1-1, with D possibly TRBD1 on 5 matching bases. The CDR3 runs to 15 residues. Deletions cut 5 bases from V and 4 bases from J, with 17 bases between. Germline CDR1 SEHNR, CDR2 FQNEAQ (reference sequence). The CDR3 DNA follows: TGTGCCAGCAGCGTGTCCAGGGAATTGGGCACTGAAGCTTTCTTT. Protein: CASSVSRELGTEAFF.

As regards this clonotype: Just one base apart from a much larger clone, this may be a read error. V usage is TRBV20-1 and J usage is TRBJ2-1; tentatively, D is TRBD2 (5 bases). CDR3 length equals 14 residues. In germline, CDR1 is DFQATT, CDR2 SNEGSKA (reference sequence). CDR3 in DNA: TGCGGTGCTAGCCAGGATCCCTTTTACAATGAGCGGTTCTTC. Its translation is CGASQDPFYNERFF.